This T cell receptor (beta chain) was retrieved from a study of identical twins. The CDR3 length is 15 residues. Germline V gene data show CDR1 as SGHTA and CDR2 as FQGTGA. Deletions cut 0 bases from V and 9 bases from J, with 15 bases between. TCRdb reprocessed the 5' RACE reads via MiXCR and lists one record per CDR3 protein. Seen here are about 520,000 distinct CDR3 sequences, 20% to 25% observed once, and the top ten hold about 0.91%. Study-wide results and caveats: There were fewer insertions in abundant cord blood beta clonotypes, but memory repertoires showed no such pattern.

The table lists this clonotype with a few counts. The antigen remains undetermined. The data also belong to a second study, concerning T cells expressing NK-cell markers.

This sequence originates from a woman under 30 in good health. V is TRBV7-3 and J is TRBJ2-1, with no clear D. The specimen sequenced was CD4+ T cells sorted from blood. The CDR3 DNA reads TGTGCCAGCAGCTTAACACACGCTAGGCCCCCTGAGCAGTTCTTC. Translating gives CASSLTHARPPEQFF.